This T cell receptor beta chain comes out of a study of T cell clonality in common variable immunodeficiency. Study conclusions and caveats: Reportedly, TCR beta sequences from common variable immunodeficiency showed fewer deletions and N-nucleotide insertions. Links between repertoire features and CVID complications were heterogeneity-limited.

This clone has a count of ten or more. Its antigen remains unknown. The junction differs from germline at one of its ends, possibly a read error. The CDR3 end falls 3 residues outside the read, so it is completed with the germline J gene. Control and CVID samples contributed equal amounts of genomic DNA. Measured with immunoSEQ multiplex PCR; TCRdb has only the in-frame clones, and not every one. The record shows 55,000 or so clones for this sample, with no singletons present. Both groups were predominantly of Caucasian heritage. CDR3 length equals 15 residues. Looked up from germline, CDR1 is DFQATT and CDR2 is SNEGSKA (reference sequence).

The source material was peripheral blood mononuclear cells. The gene calls are TRBV20-1 and TRBJ2-3, with 12 bases matching TRBD2. The TCR sequence derives from a person between 18 and 75 years old in good health. CDR3 bases read: TGCAGCGCTAGAGGACTAGCGGGGCTGCGGGAGACG. It yields the protein CSARGLAGLRET. The complete CDR3 reads CSARGLAGLRETQYF.